Below, 4 T cell receptor beta chains from the same sample are listed, as sequenced in a study of blood T cell repertoires in COVID-19. TCRdb's copy holds only in-frame clones and misses some; the assay was immunoSEQ multiplex PCR. Of roughly 180,000 clones detected, approximately 85% appear once; the ten largest clones hold around 7.5%. Material: peripheral blood. These receptors were obtained from a woman in her sixties or seventies with acute or convalescent COVID-19.

The chain has TRBV5-8 and TRBJ2-1, with TRBD2 identical over 11 bases. V shed 5 bases and J 5 bases; nucleotides not matched to a gene: 9. CDR1 is SGHTS, CDR2 YDEGEE, per germline. This CDR3 has 16 residues. CDR3 protein: CASRVTGTSGNNEQFF. CDR3 DNA sequence: TGTGCCAGCAGGGTAACCGGGACTAGCGGCAACAATGAGCAGTTCTTC.

This clone was observed a single time. This chain joins TRBV25-1 and TRBJ1-6, with TRBD1 matching 7 bases. The trim removed 4 bases at V and 7 bases at J, leaving 13 bases unmatched. Germline lookup yields CDR1 MGHDK and CDR2 SYGVNS. This CDR3 comprises 17 residues. The CDR3 spells CASSVESTGAANSPLHF. Here the CDR3 DNA reads TGTGCCAGCAGTGTCGAATCAACAGGGGCCGCGAATTCACCCCTCCACTTT.

V and J are TRBV12-3 or TRBV12-4 and TRBJ1-3; D unresolved. The CDR3 has 13 residues. Trimming left V 8 bases short and J 1 base short, with 9 bases between. The CDR3 DNA sequence: TGTGCCAGCGACTCGAGGTCTGGAAACACCATATATTTT. Translating it yields CASDSRSGNTIYF.

The genes are TRBV9 and TRBJ1-2, with 7 bases fitting TRBD1. Germline values: CDR1 SGDLS, CDR2 YYNGEE. CDR3 length: 14 amino acids. Losses at the gene ends were 4 bases for V and 3 bases for J; bases not matched to a gene: 6. The CDR3 DNA reads TGTGCCAGCAGCCCCCGTACAGGGGACTATGGCTACACCTTC. It translates to CASSPRTGDYGYTF. The full variable domain, with the rest looked up from reference TRBV9 and TRBJ1-2, is DSGVTQTPKHLITATGQRVTLRCSPRSGDLSVYWYQQSLDQGLQFLIQYYNGEERAKGNILERFSAQQFPDLHSELNLSSLELGDSALYFCASSPRTGDYGYTFGSGTRLTVV.